Presented here are 9 T cell receptor beta chains from one specimen sequenced in a study of CD8 T cells in Susac syndrome. It was with random hexamers that about 0.45 to 1 ug RNA was reverse transcribed. MiXCR was run by TCRdb on the immunoSEQ multiplex PCR reads, yielding one entry per CDR3 protein. Of about 150,000 distinct CDR3 sequences in the sample, approximately 95% were seen once. Source material: CD4+ T cells from PBMCs. All receptors derive from a human donor with Susac syndrome.

The chain carries TRBV15 and TRBJ2-3; D is uncertain. From germline, CDR1 is LNHNV and CDR2 YYDKDF (reference sequence). CDR3 length equals 13 residues. Trimming left V 3 bases short and J 0 bases short, with 4 bases between. CDR3 coding DNA: TGTGCCACCAGCAGCGACAGCACAGATACGCAGTATTTT. The encoded protein is CATSSDSTDTQYF.

V and J are TRBV20-1 and TRBJ2-1, with D hard to call. V dropped 6 bases and J dropped 7 bases, with 16 bases sitting between them. CDR3 length: 13 amino acids. Looked up from germline, CDR1 is DFQATT and CDR2 is SNEGSKA (reference sequence). The CDR3 DNA sequence: TGCAGTGCGGAGAGTCAGGCAAGGAATGAGCAGTTCTTC. Translating gives CSAESQARNEQFF.

The chain employs TRBV18 and TRBJ2-3; 9 positions match TRBD2. The length of the CDR3 is 15 residues. J lost 0 bases, V lost 8 bases, and 6 bases had no gene match. Per the germline V gene, CDR1 is KGHSH and CDR2 is LQKENI. The CDR3 nucleotides read TGTGCCAGCAAAATTAGCGGGGGCAGCACAGATACGCAGTATTTT. Protein sequence: CASKISGGSTDTQYF.

The chain employs TRBV18 and TRBJ1-6; possible D gene TRBD1, 6 bases. From germline, CDR1 is KGHSH and CDR2 LQKENI. Trimming removed 4 bases from V and 6 bases from J, with 7 bases in between. The length of the CDR3 is 13 residues. The CDR3 sequence is CASSQGGNSPLHF. CDR3 nucleotides: TGTGCCAGCTCACAGGGGGGTAATTCACCCCTCCACTTT.

The chain links TRBV5-1 to TRBJ2-7; TRBD1 or TRBD2 may be the D gene (6 bases each). CDR3 length equals 14 residues. Germline-derived CDR1 and CDR2 are SGHRS and YFSETQ. Between the trimmed V and J ends, which lost 1 base and 7 bases, there was a span of 15 bases. The CDR3 loop is CASSLKGGAGEQYF. CDR3 nucleotide sequence: TGCGCCAGCAGCTTGAAAGGGGGTGCGGGGGAGCAGTACTTC.

This chain links TRBV7-2 with TRBJ2-7, with 10 nucleotides matching TRBD1. Germline values: CDR1 SGHTA, CDR2 FQGNSA. Trimming took 6 bases from V and 7 from J; bases not matched to a gene: 12. CDR3 size: 15 residues. CDR3 region: CASSYSGTGVNEQYF. CDR3 sequence (DNA): TGTGCCAGCAGTTATTCCGGGACAGGGGTTAATGAGCAGTACTTC.

The genes are TRBV20-1 and TRBJ2-5; 13 positions agree with TRBD2. V gave up 2 bases and J gave up 1 base; unmatched junction bases: 4. This CDR3 has 16 amino acids. Looked up from germline, CDR1 is DFQATT and CDR2 is SNEGSKA (reference sequence). CDR3 region: CSARKLAGGIQETQYF. CDR3 nucleotide sequence: TGCAGTGCTAGAAAACTAGCGGGGGGGATCCAAGAGACCCAGTACTTC.

This chain connects TRBV20-1 to TRBJ1-2; TRBD1 matches 8 bases. V lost 5 bases, J lost 7 bases, and 6 bases stayed unmatched. Germline V CDR1 and CDR2: DFQATT, SNEGSKA (reference sequence). The CDR3 totals 12 residues. CDR3 amino acids: CSASDRAGGYTF. CDR3 DNA sequence: TGCAGTGCTTCGGACAGGGCAGGTGGCTACACCTTC.

This chain connects TRBV29-1 to TRBJ2-7; TRBD2 matches at 7 bases. CDR1 is SQVTM, CDR2 ANQGSEA, per germline. With V trimmed by 7 bases and J by 4 bases, 4 bases remained unmatched. CDR3 length: 11 amino acids. The CDR3 spells CSAASGYEQYF. The DNA for the CDR3 is TGCAGCGCCGCTAGCGGTTACGAGCAGTACTTC.